Sequencing of this T cell receptor (beta chain) was carried out in a study of shared clonotypes between healthy human individuals. Whole-study results and caveats: Generally, estimated richness proved larger in naive subsets than it did in memory subsets. Rarefaction showed that sequencing of sorted subsets was incomplete (despite large depth). In contrast to clonotypes shared by all four donors, non-shared clonotypes had lower generation probabilities.

Positive CCR7 selection of CD45RO-negative cells yielded the naive CD8 cells, and terminally differentiated effector memory CD45RA+ cells were excluded. Per the germline V gene, CDR1 is SGHAT and CDR2 is FQNNGV. J gave up 6 bases and V 4 bases, and 8 bases lay outside the gene matches. This CDR3 is 14 amino acids long. Profiled with immunoSEQ multiplex PCR; TCRdb holds only in-frame clones, not every one. The data hold about 2.2 million clones, with 93% observed a single time. Notes on this clone: Its target is not known.

The receptor was isolated from a man between 18 and 29 years old in good health. Some clones in this sample may be carry-over from other donors' samples. The sequencing sample was made of naive CD8+ T cells from PBMCs. The chain links TRBV11-2 to TRBJ1-2; 7 bases fit TRBD1. In nucleotides, the CDR3 is TGTGCCAGCAGCTCCTACCGGGACAGTAATGGCTACACCTTC. Encoded protein: CASSSYRDSNGYTF.